This T cell receptor (beta chain) stems from a study of cytomegalovirus exposure and HLA in healthy donors. Turning to this clone: The antigen remains undetermined.

PCR amplification relied on 60 Vbeta primers (plus 13 Jbeta primers). Profiled with immunoSEQ multiplex PCR; TCRdb holds only in-frame clones, not every one. The table includes approximately 200,000 clones, around 79% detected once. Overall study findings and caveats: As was reported, the classifier diagnosed cytomegalovirus status with high specificity and sensitivity. TCR beta V- and J-gene trimming was later associated with a missense DCLRE1C variant.

With 0 bases clipped from V and 4 bases from J, the junction kept 9 bases outside the gene matches. Per germline, CDR1 SGDLS and CDR2 YYNGEE. The CDR3 runs 17 residues. Sequencing used PBMCs. The chain has TRBV9 and TRBJ2-1, with TRBD2 matching over 8 bases. This receptor was obtained from a man aged 18 to 29 in good health and CMV-seronegative. The CDR3 sequence is CASSVEGAGVGYNEQFF. The CDR3 bases are TGTGCCAGCAGCGTAGAGGGAGCGGGAGTAGGATACAATGAGCAGTTCTTC.